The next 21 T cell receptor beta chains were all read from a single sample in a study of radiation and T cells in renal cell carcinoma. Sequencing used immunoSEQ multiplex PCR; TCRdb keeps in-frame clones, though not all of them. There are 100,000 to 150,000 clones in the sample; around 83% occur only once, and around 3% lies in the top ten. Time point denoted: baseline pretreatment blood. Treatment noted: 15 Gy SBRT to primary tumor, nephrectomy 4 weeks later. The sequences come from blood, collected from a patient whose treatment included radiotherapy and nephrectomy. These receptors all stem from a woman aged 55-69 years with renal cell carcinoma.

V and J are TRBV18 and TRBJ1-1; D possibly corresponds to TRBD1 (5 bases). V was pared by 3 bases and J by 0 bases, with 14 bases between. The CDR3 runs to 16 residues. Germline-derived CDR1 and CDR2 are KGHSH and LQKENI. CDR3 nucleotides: TGTGCCAGCTCACCTCCGGGGGGGACCATGAACACTGAAGCTTTCTTT. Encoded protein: CASSPPGGTMNTEAFF.

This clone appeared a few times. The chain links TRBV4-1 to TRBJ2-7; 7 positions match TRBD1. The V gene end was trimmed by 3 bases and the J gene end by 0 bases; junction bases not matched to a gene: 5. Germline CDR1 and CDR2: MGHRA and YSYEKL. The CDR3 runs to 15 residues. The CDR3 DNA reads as TGCGCCAGCAGCCAGGGGACAGCTAGCTCCTACGAGCAGTACTTC. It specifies CASSQGTASSYEQYF.

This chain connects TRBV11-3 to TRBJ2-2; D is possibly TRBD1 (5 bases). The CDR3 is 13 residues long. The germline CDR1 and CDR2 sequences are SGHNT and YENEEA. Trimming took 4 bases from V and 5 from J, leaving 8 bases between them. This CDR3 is CASSSRQTGELFF. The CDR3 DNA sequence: TGTGCCAGCAGCTCGAGACAGACCGGGGAGCTGTTTTTT.

CDR3 sequence: CASSLSSGYTDTQYF. The DNA for the CDR3 is TGTGCCAGCAGCTTATCCAGCGGATACACAGATACGCAGTATTTT. V and J are TRBV7-9 and TRBJ2-3; perhaps TRBD2 as D (5 bases). Trimming removed 2 bases from V and 2 bases from J, with 11 bases in between. Germline CDR1 reads SEHNR; CDR2 reads FQNEAQ (reference sequence). This CDR3 has 15 residues.

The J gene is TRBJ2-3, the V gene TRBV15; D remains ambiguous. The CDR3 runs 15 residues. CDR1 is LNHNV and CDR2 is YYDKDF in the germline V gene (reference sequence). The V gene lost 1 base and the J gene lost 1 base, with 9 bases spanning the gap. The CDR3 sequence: CATSRADPGTDTQYF. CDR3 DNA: TGTGCCACCAGCAGAGCTGATCCAGGCACAGATACGCAGTATTTT.

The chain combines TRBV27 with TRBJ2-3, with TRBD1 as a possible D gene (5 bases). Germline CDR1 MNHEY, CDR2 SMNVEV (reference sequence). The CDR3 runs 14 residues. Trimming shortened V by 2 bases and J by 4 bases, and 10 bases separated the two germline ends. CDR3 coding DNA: TGTGCCAGCAGTTTACTCGTAGGGGCAGATACGCAGTATTTT. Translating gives CASSLLVGADTQYF.

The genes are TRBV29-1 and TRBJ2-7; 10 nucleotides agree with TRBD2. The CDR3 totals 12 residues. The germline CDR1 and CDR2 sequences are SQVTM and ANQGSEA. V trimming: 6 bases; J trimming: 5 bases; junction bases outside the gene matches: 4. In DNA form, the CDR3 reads TGCAGCGTCGTCGGACTAGCGGACGAGCAGTACTTC. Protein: CSVVGLADEQYF.

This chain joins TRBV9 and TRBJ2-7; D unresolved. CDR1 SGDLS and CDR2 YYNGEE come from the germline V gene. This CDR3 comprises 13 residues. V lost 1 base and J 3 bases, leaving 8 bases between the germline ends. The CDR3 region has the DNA TGTGCCAGCAGCGTAAGTGAGTTCTACGAGCAGTACTTC. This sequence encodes CASSVSEFYEQYF.

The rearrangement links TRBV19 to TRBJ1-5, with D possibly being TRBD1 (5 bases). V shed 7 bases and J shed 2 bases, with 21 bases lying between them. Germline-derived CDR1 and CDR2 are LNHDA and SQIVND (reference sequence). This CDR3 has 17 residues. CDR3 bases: TGTGCCAGTACCCCCAATGGGGGAGGCGTTGGCAATCAGCCCCAGCATTTT. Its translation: CASTPNGGGVGNQPQHF.

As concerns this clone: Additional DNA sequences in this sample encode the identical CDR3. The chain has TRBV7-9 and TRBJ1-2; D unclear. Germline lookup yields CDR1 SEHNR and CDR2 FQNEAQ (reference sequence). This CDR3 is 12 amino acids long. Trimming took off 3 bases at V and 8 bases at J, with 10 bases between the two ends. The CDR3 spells CASSLDLAGYTF. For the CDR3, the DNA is TGTGCCAGCAGCTTGGATCTCGCGGGCTACACCTTC.

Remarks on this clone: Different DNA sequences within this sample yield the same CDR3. DNA of the CDR3: TGTGCCAGCAGTTACTCAGGGGGGGTCAATCAGCCCCAGCATTTT. Amino acid sequence: CASSYSGGVNQPQHF. The rearrangement links TRBV6-5 to TRBJ1-5, with D possibly matching TRBD1 (6 bases). Germline V gene data show CDR1 as MNHEY and CDR2 as SVGAGI. The CDR3 spans 15 residues. Trimming left V 0 bases short and J 3 bases short, with 9 bases between.

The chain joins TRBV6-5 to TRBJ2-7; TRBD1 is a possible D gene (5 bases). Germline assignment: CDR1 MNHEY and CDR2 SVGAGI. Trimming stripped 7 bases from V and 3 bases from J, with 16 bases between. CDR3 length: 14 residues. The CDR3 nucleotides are TGTGCCAGCATAAAGAGACAGAGAGTCTACGAGCAGTACTTC. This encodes CASIKRQRVYEQYF.

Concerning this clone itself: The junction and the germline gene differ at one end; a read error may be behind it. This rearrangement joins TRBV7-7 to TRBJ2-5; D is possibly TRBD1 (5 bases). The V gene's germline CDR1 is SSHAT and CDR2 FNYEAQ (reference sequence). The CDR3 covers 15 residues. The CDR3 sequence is CASSLGAVGEETQYF. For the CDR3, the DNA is TGTGCTAGCAGCTTAGGGGCGGTGGGTGAGGAGACCCAGTACTTC.

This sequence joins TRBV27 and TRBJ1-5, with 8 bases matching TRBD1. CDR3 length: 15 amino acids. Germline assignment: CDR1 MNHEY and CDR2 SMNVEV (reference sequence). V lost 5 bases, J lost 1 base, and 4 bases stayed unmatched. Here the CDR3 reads CASSATGVSNQPQHF. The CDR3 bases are TGTGCCAGCAGTGCGACAGGGGTAAGCAATCAGCCCCAGCATTTT.

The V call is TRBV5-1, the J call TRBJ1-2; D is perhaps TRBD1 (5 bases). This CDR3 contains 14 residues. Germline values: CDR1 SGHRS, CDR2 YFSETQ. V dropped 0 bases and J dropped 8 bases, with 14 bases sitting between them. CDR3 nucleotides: TGCGCCAGCAGCTTGGCCAGGGCGGATGGGGGCTACACCTTC. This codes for CASSLARADGGYTF.

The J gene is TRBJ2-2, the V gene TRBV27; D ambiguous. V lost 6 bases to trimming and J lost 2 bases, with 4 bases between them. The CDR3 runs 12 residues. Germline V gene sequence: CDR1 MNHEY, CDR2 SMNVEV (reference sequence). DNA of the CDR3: TGTGCCAGCAGCTTTAACACCGGGGAGCTGTTTTTT. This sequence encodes CASSFNTGELFF.

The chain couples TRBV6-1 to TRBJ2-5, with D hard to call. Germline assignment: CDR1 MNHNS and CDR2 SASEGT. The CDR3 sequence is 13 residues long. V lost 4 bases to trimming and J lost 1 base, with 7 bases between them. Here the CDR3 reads CASSGKRQETQYF. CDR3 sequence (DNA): TGTGCCAGCAGTGGAAAGCGCCAAGAGACCCAGTACTTC.

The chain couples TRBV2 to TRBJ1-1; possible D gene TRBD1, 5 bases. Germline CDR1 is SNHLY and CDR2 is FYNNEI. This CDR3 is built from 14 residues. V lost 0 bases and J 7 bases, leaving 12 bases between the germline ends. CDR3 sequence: CASSEAGGTGEAFF. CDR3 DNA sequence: TGTGCCAGCAGTGAAGCTGGGGGAACGGGTGAAGCTTTCTTT.

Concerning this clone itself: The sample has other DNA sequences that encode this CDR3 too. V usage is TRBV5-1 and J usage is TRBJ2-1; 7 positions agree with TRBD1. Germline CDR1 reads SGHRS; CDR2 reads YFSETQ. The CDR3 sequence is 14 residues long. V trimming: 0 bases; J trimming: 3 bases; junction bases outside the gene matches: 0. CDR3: CASSLGQGYNEQFF. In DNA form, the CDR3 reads TGCGCCAGCAGCTTGGGACAGGGCTACAATGAGCAGTTCTTC.

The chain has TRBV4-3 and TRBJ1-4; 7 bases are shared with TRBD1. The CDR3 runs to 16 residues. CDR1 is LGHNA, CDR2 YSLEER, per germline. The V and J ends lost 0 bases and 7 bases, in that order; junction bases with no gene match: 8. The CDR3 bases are TGCGCCAGCAGCCAAGATCTGGCAGGGGGTCGTGAAAAACTGTTTTTT. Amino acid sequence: CASSQDLAGGREKLFF.

Here the CDR3 reads CSAGTSSSYEQYF. In nucleotides, the CDR3 is TGCAGCGCAGGGACATCGAGCTCCTACGAGCAGTACTTC. The genes are TRBV29-1 and TRBJ2-5, with a weak D call TRBD1 (6 bases). The better agreement between TRBJ2-7 and the DNA end casts doubt on the J call. Germline lookup yields CDR1 SQVTM and CDR2 ANQGSEA. CDR3 length: 13 amino acids.